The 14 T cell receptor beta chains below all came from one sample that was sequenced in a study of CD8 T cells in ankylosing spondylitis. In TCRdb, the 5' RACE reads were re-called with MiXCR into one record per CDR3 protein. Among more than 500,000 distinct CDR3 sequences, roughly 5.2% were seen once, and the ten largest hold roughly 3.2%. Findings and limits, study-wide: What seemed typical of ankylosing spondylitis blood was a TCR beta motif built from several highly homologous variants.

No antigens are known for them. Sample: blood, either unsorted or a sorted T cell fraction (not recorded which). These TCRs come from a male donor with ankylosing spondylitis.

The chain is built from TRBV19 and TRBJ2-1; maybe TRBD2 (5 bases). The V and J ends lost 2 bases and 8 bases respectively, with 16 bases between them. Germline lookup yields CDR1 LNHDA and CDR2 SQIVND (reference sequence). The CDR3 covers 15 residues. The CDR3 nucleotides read TGTGCCAGTAGTATAACGGCGGGCCCCTGGGATGAGCAGTTCTTC. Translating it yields CASSITAGPWDEQFF.

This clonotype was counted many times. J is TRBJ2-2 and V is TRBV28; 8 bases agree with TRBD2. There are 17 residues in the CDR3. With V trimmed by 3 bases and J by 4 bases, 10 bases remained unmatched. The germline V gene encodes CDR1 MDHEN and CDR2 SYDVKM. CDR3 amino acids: CASSFGRGAAGTGELFF. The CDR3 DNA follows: TGTGCCAGCAGTTTCGGGAGGGGGGCCGCCGGCACCGGGGAGCTGTTTTTT.

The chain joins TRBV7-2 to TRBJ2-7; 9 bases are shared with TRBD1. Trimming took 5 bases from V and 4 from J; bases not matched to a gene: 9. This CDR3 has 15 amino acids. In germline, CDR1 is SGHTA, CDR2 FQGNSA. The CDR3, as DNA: TGTGCCAGCAGCCGAACGACAGGGGGGGGTTACGAGCAGTACTTC. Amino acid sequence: CASSRTTGGGYEQYF.

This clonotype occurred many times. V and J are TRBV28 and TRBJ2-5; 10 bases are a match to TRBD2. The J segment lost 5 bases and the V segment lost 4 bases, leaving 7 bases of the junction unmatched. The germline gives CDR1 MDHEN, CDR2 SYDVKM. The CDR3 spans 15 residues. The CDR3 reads CASSSTGLAMETQYF. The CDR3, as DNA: TGTGCCAGCAGTTCAACGGGACTAGCGATGGAGACCCAGTACTTC.

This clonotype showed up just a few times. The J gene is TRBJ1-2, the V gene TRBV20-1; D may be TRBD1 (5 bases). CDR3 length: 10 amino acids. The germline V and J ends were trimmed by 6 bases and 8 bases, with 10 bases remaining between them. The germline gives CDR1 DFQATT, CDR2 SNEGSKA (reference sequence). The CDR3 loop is CSAFREGYTF. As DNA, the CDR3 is TGCAGTGCCTTCAGGGAGGGCTACACCTTC.

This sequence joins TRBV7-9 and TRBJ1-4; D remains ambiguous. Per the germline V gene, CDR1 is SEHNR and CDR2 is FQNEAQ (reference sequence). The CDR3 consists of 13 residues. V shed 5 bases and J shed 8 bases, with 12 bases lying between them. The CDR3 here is CASSPGPGEKLFF. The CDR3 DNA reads TGTGCCAGCAGCCCCGGCCCAGGCGAAAAACTGTTTTTT.

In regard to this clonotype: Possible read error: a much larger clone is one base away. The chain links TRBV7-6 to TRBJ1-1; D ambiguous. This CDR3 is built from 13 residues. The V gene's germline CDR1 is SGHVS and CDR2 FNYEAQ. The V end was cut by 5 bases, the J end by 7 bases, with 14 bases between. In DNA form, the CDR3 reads TGTGCCAGCAGCGTCGGGAGGGCGGTTGAAGCTTTCTTT. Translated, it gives CASSVGRAVEAFF.

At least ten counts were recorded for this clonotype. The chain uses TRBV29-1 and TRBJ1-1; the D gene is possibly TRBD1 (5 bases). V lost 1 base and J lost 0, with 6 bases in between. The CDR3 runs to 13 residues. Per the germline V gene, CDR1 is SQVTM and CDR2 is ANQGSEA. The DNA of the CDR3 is TGCAGCGTTGAAGGCAGGGTGAACACTGAAGCTTTCTTT. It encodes CSVEGRVNTEAFF.

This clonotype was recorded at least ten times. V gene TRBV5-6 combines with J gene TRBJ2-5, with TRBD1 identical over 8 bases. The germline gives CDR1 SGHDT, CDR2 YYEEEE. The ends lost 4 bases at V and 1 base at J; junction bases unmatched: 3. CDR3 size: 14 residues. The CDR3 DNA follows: TGTGCCAGCAGCGTACAGGGGGTCCAAGAGACCCAGTACTTC. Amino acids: CASSVQGVQETQYF.

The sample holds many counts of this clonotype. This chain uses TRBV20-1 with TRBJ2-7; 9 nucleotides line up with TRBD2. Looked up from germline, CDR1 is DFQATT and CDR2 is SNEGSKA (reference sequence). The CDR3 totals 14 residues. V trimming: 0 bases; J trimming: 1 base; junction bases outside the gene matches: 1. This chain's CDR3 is CSARDTSGSYEQYF. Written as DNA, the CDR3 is TGCAGTGCTAGAGATACTAGCGGGTCCTACGAGCAGTACTTC.

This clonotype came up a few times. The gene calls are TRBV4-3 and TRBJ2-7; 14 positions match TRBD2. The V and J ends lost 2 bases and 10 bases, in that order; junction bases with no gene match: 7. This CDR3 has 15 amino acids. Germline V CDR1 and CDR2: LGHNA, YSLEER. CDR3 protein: CASSQTGTSGSHQYF. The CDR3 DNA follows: TGCGCCAGCAGCCAAACCGGGACTAGCGGGAGTCACCAGTACTTC.

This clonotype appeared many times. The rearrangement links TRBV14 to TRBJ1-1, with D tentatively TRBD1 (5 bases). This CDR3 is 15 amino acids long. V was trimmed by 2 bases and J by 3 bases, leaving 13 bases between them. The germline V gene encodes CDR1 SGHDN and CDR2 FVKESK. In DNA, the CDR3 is TGTGCCAGCAGCCAATTCCCGCAGGGTTACACTGAAGCTTTCTTT. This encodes CASSQFPQGYTEAFF.

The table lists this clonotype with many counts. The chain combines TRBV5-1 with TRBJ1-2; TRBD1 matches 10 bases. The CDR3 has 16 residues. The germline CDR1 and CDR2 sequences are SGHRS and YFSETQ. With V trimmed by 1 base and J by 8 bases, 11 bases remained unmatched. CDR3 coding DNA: TGCGCCAGCAGCTTGACCTCTTTCGACAGGGGGCGAGGCTACACCTTC. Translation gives CASSLTSFDRGRGYTF.

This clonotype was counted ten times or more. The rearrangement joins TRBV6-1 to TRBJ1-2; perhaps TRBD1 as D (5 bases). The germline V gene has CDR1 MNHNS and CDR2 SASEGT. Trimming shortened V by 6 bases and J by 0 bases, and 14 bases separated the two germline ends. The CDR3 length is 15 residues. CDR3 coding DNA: TGTGCCAGCAGCCGAACAGGTCCCGCTAACTATGGCTACACCTTC. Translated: CASSRTGPANYGYTF.